These 10 T cell receptor beta chains came from one sample sequenced in a study of graft-versus-host responses after intestinal transplantation. Using immunoSEQ multiplex PCR, the repertoire was profiled, and TCRdb retains in-frame clones only, with some absent. The sample includes about 100,000 clones, about 93% of them seen just once. These TCRs are of unknown antigen specificity. The sequences come from unstimulated CD8+ T cells sorted from spleen or lymph node cells, collected before intestinal transplant. The receptors here all came from a human donor who received an intestinal transplant.

This chain joins TRBV4-2 and TRBJ1-3; the D is unclear. Germline V lookup: CDR1 LGHNA, CDR2 YNFKEQ. V shed 3 bases and J shed 1 base, with 13 bases lying between them. The CDR3 contains 16 residues. The CDR3 DNA is TGTGCCAGCAGCCATCCCTCGGACGGATCTGGAAACACCATATATTTT. Amino acid sequence: CASSHPSDGSGNTIYF.

This chain joins TRBV29-1 and TRBJ1-2; D possibly corresponds to TRBD1 (6 bases). Trimming took 7 bases from V and 2 from J, leaving 14 bases between them. Germline values: CDR1 SQVTM, CDR2 ANQGSEA. The CDR3 extends over 13 amino acids. CDR3 in amino acids: CSDMTGTNYGYTF. The CDR3 coding sequence is TGCAGCGACATGACCGGGACAAACTATGGCTACACCTTC.

This chain joins TRBV19 and TRBJ2-7, with TRBD1 matching 9 bases. In germline, CDR1 is LNHDA, CDR2 SQIVND (reference sequence). Trimming cost V 6 bases and J 4 bases; bases outside gene matches: 7. The CDR3 extends over 14 amino acids. This CDR3 is CASSVTGGAYEQYF. CDR3 coding DNA: TGTGCCAGTAGCGTCACAGGGGGCGCTTACGAGCAGTACTTC.

This clone came up a few times. The V and J genes are TRBV5-6 and TRBJ2-2, with 8 bases identical to TRBD1. Trimming took 3 bases from V and 4 from J; bases not matched to a gene: 5. Germline V gene lookup returns CDR1 SGHDT and CDR2 YYEEEE. The CDR3 is made up of 15 amino acids. The CDR3 region is CASSSDRVRTGELFF. CDR3 nucleotide sequence: TGTGCCAGCAGCTCGGACAGGGTGCGCACCGGGGAGCTGTTTTTT.

V gene TRBV15 combines with J gene TRBJ2-7; perhaps D is TRBD1 or TRBD2 (5 bases each). The germline V and J ends were trimmed by 4 bases and 4 bases, with 11 bases remaining between them. CDR3 length: 13 amino acids. Germline assignment: CDR1 LNHNV and CDR2 YYDKDF (reference sequence). The DNA of the CDR3 is TGTGCCACCAGCACCGGGGACGGTTACGAGCAGTACTTC. Its translation: CATSTGDGYEQYF.

This clone was detected once. V usage is TRBV27 and J usage is TRBJ1-4; 9 bases fit TRBD1. This CDR3 is 16 amino acids long. The V and J ends lost 0 bases and 6 bases, in that order; junction bases with no gene match: 5. CDR1 and CDR2 (germline): MNHEY, SMNVEV (reference sequence). The CDR3 loop reads CASSLSGQGRDEKLFF. The CDR3 DNA reads as TGTGCCAGCAGTTTATCGGGACAGGGACGAGATGAAAAACTGTTTTTT.

The V and J genes are TRBV10-1 and TRBJ2-2, with D hard to call. This CDR3 has 12 amino acids. The germline CDR1 and CDR2 sequences are WNHNN and SYGVQD (reference sequence). CDR3: CAHGRNTGELFF. CDR3 in DNA: TGCGCTCACGGCAGAAACACCGGGGAGCTGTTTTTT.

This clone appeared a single time. V is TRBV7-2 and J is TRBJ2-7; D might be TRBD2 (6 bases). Germline CDR1 SGHTA, CDR2 FQGNSA. CDR3 length: 14 residues. Between the trimmed V and J ends, which lost 6 bases and 2 bases, there was a span of 14 bases. The CDR3 sequence is CASSFSGGTYEQYF. Here the CDR3 DNA reads TGTGCCAGCAGTTTTAGCGGAGGAACCTACGAGCAGTACTTC. Full variable domain (rest looked up from reference TRBV7-2 and TRBJ2-7): GAGVSQSPSNKVTEKGKDVELRCDPISGHTALYWYRQSLGQGLEFLIYFQGNSAPDKSGLPSDRFSAERTGGSVSTLTIQRTQQEDSAVYLCASSFSGGTYEQYFGPGTRLTVT.

The genes are TRBV13 and TRBJ2-1, with 12 bases fitting TRBD1. After removal of 5 bases from V and 6 bases from J, the junction contained 5 bases not matched to a gene. Germline CDR1 and CDR2: PRHDT and FYEKMQ (reference sequence). This CDR3 comprises 15 residues. In DNA, the CDR3 is TGTGCCAGCAGCAACCGGGACAGGGGGCTCAATGAGCAGTTCTTC. This translates into CASSNRDRGLNEQFF. Combining the CDR3 with reference TRBV13 and TRBJ2-1 gives the whole variable domain AAGVIQSPRHLIKEKRETATLKCYPIPRHDTVYWYQQGPGQDPQFLISFYEKMQSDKGSIPDRFSAQQFSDYHSELNMSSLELGDSALYFCASSNRDRGLNEQFFGPGTRLTVL.

The chain uses TRBV4-1 and TRBJ2-1; tentative D call: TRBD2 (7 bases). The ends were cut back, 2 bases at V and 7 bases at J, with 24 bases in the middle. From germline, CDR1 is MGHRA and CDR2 YSYEKL. This CDR3 spans 18 amino acids. The CDR3 here is CASSQWFIVGGRPNEQFF. The CDR3 DNA is TGCGCCAGCAGCCAATGGTTTATTGTGGGGGGGCGTCCGAATGAGCAGTTCTTC.